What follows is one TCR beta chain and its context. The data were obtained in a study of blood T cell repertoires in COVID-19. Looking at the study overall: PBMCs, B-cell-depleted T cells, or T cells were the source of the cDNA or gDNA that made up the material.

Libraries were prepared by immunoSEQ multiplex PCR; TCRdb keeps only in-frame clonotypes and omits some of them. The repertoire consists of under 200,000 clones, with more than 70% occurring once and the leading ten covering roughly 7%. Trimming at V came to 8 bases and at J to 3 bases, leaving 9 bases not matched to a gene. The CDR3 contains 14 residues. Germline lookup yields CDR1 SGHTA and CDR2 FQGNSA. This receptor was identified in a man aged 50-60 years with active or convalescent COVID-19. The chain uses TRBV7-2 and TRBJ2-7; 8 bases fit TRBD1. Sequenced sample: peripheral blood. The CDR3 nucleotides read TGTGCCAGCGGACAGGGCGGGTCGCGCTACGAGCAGTACTTC. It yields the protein CASGQGGSRYEQYF.